The 8 T cell receptor beta chains given below trace back to one sample, sequenced in a study of control samples from healthy donors and cancer patients. Profiled with immunoSEQ multiplex PCR; TCRdb holds only in-frame clones, not every one. The sample records about 42,000 clones, around four fifths being singletons. The specimen sequenced was blood. These receptors all come from a man aged 55 to 70 in good health.

On this clone itself: One end of the junction is discordant with germline, which a read error may explain. The sample holds other DNA sequences that translate to the same CDR3. The rearrangement joins TRBV11-1 to TRBJ2-2; 8 bases fit TRBD1. In germline, CDR1 is SGHAT, CDR2 FQDESV (reference sequence). This CDR3 is built from 15 residues. The CDR3 region is CASSLGQGDTGELFF. The CDR3 bases are TGTGCCAGCAGTTTAGGACAGGGAGACACCGGGGAGCTGTTTTTT.

V is TRBV18 and J is TRBJ1-1, with TRBD1 as a possible D gene (6 bases). The V and J ends lost 1 base and 1 base respectively, with 10 bases between them. This CDR3 comprises 15 residues. CDR1 and CDR2 (germline): KGHSH, LQKENI. This CDR3 is CASSPRGAENTEAFF. The CDR3 bases are TGTGCCAGCTCACCACGGGGGGCGGAGAACACTGAAGCTTTCTTT.

This clone was found once. The V call is TRBV4-3, the J call TRBJ1-2; D unclear. CDR3 size: 15 residues. Looked up from germline, CDR1 is LGHNA and CDR2 is YSLEER. With 0 bases removed from V and 5 bases from J, the gap between germline ends came to 13 bases. CDR3 sequence: CASSQDYQFPYGYTF. As DNA, the CDR3 is TGCGCCAGCAGCCAAGATTATCAGTTTCCATATGGCTACACCTTC.

The V call is TRBV20-1, the J call TRBJ1-3, with a tentative D call TRBD1 (5 bases). Trimming shortened V by 3 bases and J by 0 bases, and 15 bases separated the two germline ends. Per germline, CDR1 DFQATT and CDR2 SNEGSKA (reference sequence). The CDR3 is made up of 16 amino acids. The DNA of the CDR3 is TGCAGTGCTAGTCCCCCAGGGTCTCTCTCTGGAAACACCATATATTTT. This codes for CSASPPGSLSGNTIYF.

This chain connects TRBV30 to TRBJ1-1, with 11 bases aligning to TRBD1. Trimming at V came to 5 bases and at J to 4 bases, leaving 6 bases not matched to a gene. Germline V gene data show CDR1 as GTSNPN and CDR2 as SVGIG (reference sequence). This CDR3 region has 14 residues. In nucleotides, the CDR3 is TGTGCCTGGGAGAAGGACAGGGGGCTCACTGAAGCTTTCTTT. Protein product: CAWEKDRGLTEAFF.

The chain carries TRBV28 and TRBJ1-5; D ambiguous. Per germline, CDR1 MDHEN and CDR2 SYDVKM. Trimming removed 2 bases from V and 3 bases from J, with 17 bases in between. This CDR3 comprises 17 residues. The CDR3 coding sequence is TGTGCCAGCAGTTTACTCTTAATCGGACTTTCCAATCAGCCCCAGCATTTT. Protein sequence: CASSLLLIGLSNQPQHF.

This clone was seen only a few times. The V call is TRBV6-2 or TRBV6-3, the J call TRBJ2-5; no reliable D call. Germline CDR1 and CDR2: MNHEY and SVGEGT. The CDR3 extends over 12 amino acids. V lost 3 bases to trimming and J lost 4 bases, with 6 bases between them. The CDR3 spells CASSYLRETQYF. The CDR3 coding sequence is TGTGCCAGCAGTTATTTAAGAGAGACCCAGTACTTC.

The chain carries TRBV19 and TRBJ2-5; D possibly corresponds to TRBD2 (6 bases). This CDR3 has 15 residues. Germline V lookup: CDR1 LNHDA, CDR2 SQIVND (reference sequence). V was cut by 3 bases and J by 4 bases, with 15 bases left in between. The CDR3 nucleotides read TGTGCCAGTAGTATTGGGGGGAACTCCCGAGAGACCCAGTACTTC. Residues: CASSIGGNSRETQYF.